This note documents a single T cell receptor (beta chain) sequence. Assay: immunoSEQ multiplex PCR; the TCRdb copy retains only in-frame clones and omits some. The table lists 300,000 to 450,000 clones, around 87% of them singletons. The data originate from a study of blood T cell repertoires in COVID-19. Study details: The United States, Italy and Spain supplied acute and convalescent COVID-19 samples.

With 0 bases removed from V and 6 bases from J, the gap between germline ends came to 11 bases. CDR1 is MDHEN and CDR2 is SYDVKM in the germline V gene. The CDR3 loop spans 14 amino acids. The chain uses TRBV28 and TRBJ1-1; weak D call: TRBD1 (6 bases). Input material: peripheral blood. This clonotype was obtained from a woman aged 55-75 years with COVID-19, enrolled during active disease. The CDR3 region is CASSLWQGLAEAFF. DNA of the CDR3: TGTGCCAGCAGTTTATGGCAGGGGCTCGCTGAAGCTTTCTTT.